This paragraph covers one TCR beta chain sequence. Its antigen is undetermined. The germline V gene encodes CDR1 MNHNY and CDR2 SVGAGI (reference sequence). V shed 5 bases, J shed 1 base, and the junction held 3 bases outside the gene matches. The CDR3 consists of 14 residues. These data are taken from a study of OX40 agonist ivuxolimab in advanced cancers. Findings of the study overall: Compared with others, partial responders at 0.1-3.0 mg/kg displayed clonal expansion among the lowest. Relative to CD4+, CD8+ T cells held more expanded clones on average.

Some clones are missing from TCRdb's copy, which holds only in-frame ones; the method was immunoSEQ multiplex PCR. Of about 63,000 clones listed, approximately 89% are singletons. Patients who had autoimmune disease history or got systemic immunosuppression were left out. This sequence joins TRBV6-6 and TRBJ1-1; 8 bases are shared with TRBD1. This specimen consisted of CD4+ or CD8+ T cells sorted from blood, obtained in a trial of the OX40 agonist ivuxolimab. The clonotype originates from an adult with an advanced solid tumor such as melanoma, head and neck, liver or kidney cancer. CDR3 DNA sequence: TGTGCCAGCAGTCGCGGACAGGGGAACACTGAAGCTTTCTTT. Protein product: CASSRGQGNTEAFF.